These 32 T cell receptor beta chains were all obtained from the same sample, sequenced in a study of T-cell reconstitution after alpha-beta-depleted transplantation in children. Preparation of the TCRbeta library used unique molecular identifiers. Via MiXCR, TCRdb re-called the PCR reads, giving one row per CDR3 protein. Of about 500,000 distinct CDR3 sequences in the sample, approximately 32% were seen once. The material sequenced was PBMCs from the stem cell graft donor, taken from the stem cell graft. The receptors were gathered from a human donor who donated a stem cell graft to a child with aplastic anemia.

The J gene is TRBJ2-1, the V gene TRBV4-3; 9 nucleotides agree with TRBD2. This CDR3 comprises 16 residues. After removal of 0 bases from V and 2 bases from J, the junction contained 2 bases not matched to a gene. In germline, CDR1 is LGHNA, CDR2 YSLEER. The CDR3 loop reads CASSQEEREAYNEQFF. The CDR3 region has the DNA TGCGCCAGCAGCCAAGAAGAGCGGGAGGCCTACAATGAGCAGTTCTTC.

The chain links TRBV20-1 to TRBJ1-5; tentatively, D is TRBD1 (6 bases). The CDR3 runs to 14 residues. V shed 1 base and J shed 6 bases, with 13 bases lying between them. CDR1 is DFQATT, CDR2 SNEGSKA, per germline (reference sequence). In nucleotides, the CDR3 is TGCAGTGCTAGAGTAGGGGGAGGCGGTCAGCCCCAGCATTTT. This translates into CSARVGGGGQPQHF.

The rearrangement links TRBV12-3 or TRBV12-4 to TRBJ2-2; TRBD1 matches 12 bases. CDR3 length: 15 residues. J gave up 3 bases and V 6 bases, and 2 bases lay outside the gene matches. CDR3 residues: CASRGTGGYTGELFF. The CDR3 DNA is TGTGCCAGCAGGGGGACAGGGGGCTACACCGGGGAGCTGTTTTTT.

The chain links TRBV12-3 or TRBV12-4 to TRBJ2-2; D unclear. This CDR3 has 13 residues. V lost 5 bases and J lost 8, with 12 bases in between. The CDR3 spells CASSTSENGELFF. In DNA, the CDR3 is TGTGCCAGCAGTACTTCTGAGAATGGGGAGCTGTTTTTT.

This clonotype occurred a few times. V gene TRBV4-3 combines with J gene TRBJ2-1; D may be TRBD2 (5 bases). V lost 0 bases to trimming and J lost 5 bases, with 11 bases between them. There are 15 residues in the CDR3. Germline CDR1 LGHNA, CDR2 YSLEER. The CDR3 DNA reads TGCGCCAGCAGCCAAGATCAGACTACCAACAATGAGCAGTTCTTC. Translated: CASSQDQTTNNEQFF.

The chain employs TRBV11-2 and TRBJ2-7, with D unclear. Germline-derived CDR1 and CDR2 are SGHAT and FQNNGV. The CDR3 has 12 amino acids. The V end was cut by 0 bases, the J end by 6 bases, with 6 bases between. CDR3 in amino acids: CASSLDRLEQYF. In nucleotides, the CDR3 is TGTGCCAGCAGCTTAGATCGCCTCGAGCAGTACTTC. Together with reference TRBV11-2 and TRBJ2-7, the CDR3 gives the full variable domain: EAGVAQSPRYKIIEKRQSVAFWCNPISGHATLYWYQQILGQGPKLLIQFQNNGVVDDSQLPKDRFSAERLKGVDSTLKIQPAKLEDSAVYLCASSLDRLEQYFGPGTRLTVT.

The chain joins TRBV7-9 to TRBJ2-1, with D uncertain. The CDR3 has 10 residues. Deletions cut 5 bases from V and 10 bases from J, with 6 bases between. The germline V gene has CDR1 SEHNR and CDR2 FQNEAQ (reference sequence). The DNA of the CDR3 is TGTGCCAGCAGCCGCGGCGAGCAGTTCTTC. Its protein product is CASSRGEQFF.

The chain links TRBV24-1 to TRBJ1-5; D is possibly TRBD1 (5 bases). Trimming stripped 0 bases from V and 4 bases from J, with 6 bases between. Per germline, CDR1 KGHDR and CDR2 SFDVKD. The CDR3 runs 14 residues. In DNA form, the CDR3 reads TGTGCCACCAGTGATTTGTCAGGGAATCAGCCCCAGCATTTT. This gives the protein CATSDLSGNQPQHF.

This clonotype was seen only a few times. The rearrangement joins TRBV29-1 to TRBJ1-2, with D tentatively TRBD1 (5 bases). With 6 bases removed from V and 0 bases from J, the gap between germline ends came to 11 bases. In germline, CDR1 is SQVTM, CDR2 ANQGSEA. The CDR3 is made up of 13 amino acids. Here the CDR3 reads CSVGDGANYGYTF. The DNA of the CDR3 is TGCAGCGTCGGGGACGGAGCTAACTATGGCTACACCTTC.

The genes are TRBV28 and TRBJ1-3, with D perhaps TRBD1 (5 bases). Germline assignment: CDR1 MDHEN and CDR2 SYDVKM. This CDR3 is 15 amino acids long. With 3 bases removed from V and 2 bases from J, the gap between germline ends came to 11 bases. The CDR3 nucleotides read TGTGCCAGCAGTTTCCCACAGGCAACTGGAAACACCATATATTTT. Translation: CASSFPQATGNTIYF.

This sequence joins TRBV6-5 and TRBJ1-1; D remains unclear. There are 12 residues in the CDR3. Germline assignment: CDR1 MNHEY and CDR2 SVGAGI. Trimming removed 6 bases from V and 0 bases from J, with 5 bases in between. CDR3: CASRHLNTEAFF. CDR3 coding DNA: TGTGCCAGCAGACACTTGAACACTGAAGCTTTCTTT.

The V gene is TRBV29-1, the J gene TRBJ2-2; 9 positions agree with TRBD2. V was pared by 8 bases and J by 7 bases, with 8 bases of the junction left unmatched. Germline V CDR1 and CDR2: SQVTM, ANQGSEA. The CDR3 totals 13 residues. For the CDR3, the DNA is TGCAGCTTGCGGGAGGGCCAAGGCGGGGAGCTGTTTTTT. Its translation is CSLREGQGGELFF.

In its sample, this clonotype was seen a few times. The rearrangement links TRBV15 to TRBJ1-2; D gene ambiguous. The germline V and J ends were trimmed by 0 bases and 4 bases, with 15 bases remaining between them. The CDR3 covers 16 residues. Per germline, CDR1 LNHNV and CDR2 YYDKDF (reference sequence). CDR3 sequence (DNA): TGTGCCACCAGCAGAGATCCCCAGGCAGTGCGCTATGGCTACACCTTC. Translating gives CATSRDPQAVRYGYTF.

The chain is built from TRBV21-1 and TRBJ2-7; the DNA was not used to check the table's D call, TRBD2. TRBV21-1 is annotated as a pseudogene. The CDR3 is made up of 15 amino acids. This chain's CDR3 is CASSKEGLSSDEQYF. CDR3 nucleotide sequence: TGTGCCAGCAGCAAAGAGGGCCTCAGCAGCGACGAGCAGTACTTC.

The V and J genes are TRBV10-3 and TRBJ1-1; D gene ambiguous. V was cut by 0 bases and J by 0 bases, with 5 bases left in between. Germline V gene lookup returns CDR1 ENHRY and CDR2 SYGVKD. The CDR3 has 14 residues. The CDR3 loop reads CAISESQVNTEAFF. CDR3 coding DNA: TGTGCCATCAGTGAGTCCCAGGTGAACACTGAAGCTTTCTTT.

This clonotype was seen ten or more times. The rearrangement uses TRBV29-1 and TRBJ2-1; D is possibly TRBD1 (6 bases). Germline CDR1 and CDR2: SQVTM and ANQGSEA. This CDR3 region has 12 residues. The V end lost 7 bases, the J end lost 4 bases, and 11 bases lay between the germline ends. The CDR3 DNA sequence: TGCAGCGGCGACAGGAATTACAATGAGCAGTTCTTC. It codes for CSGDRNYNEQFF.

This clonotype turned up a few times. The chain has TRBV5-1 and TRBJ2-2; 9 bases match TRBD2. Germline CDR1 and CDR2: SGHRS and YFSETQ. V shed 4 bases, J shed 5 bases, and the junction held 9 bases outside the gene matches. The CDR3 is 16 amino acids. The CDR3 DNA reads as TGCGCCAGCAGCCTCACAGCGGGAGGAGGGACCGGGGAGCTGTTTTTT. Translation: CASSLTAGGGTGELFF.

The chain employs TRBV5-1 and TRBJ2-3; D not certain. Germline CDR1 reads SGHRS; CDR2 reads YFSETQ. The CDR3 runs 14 residues. Trimming pared 5 bases from V and 2 bases from J, leaving 12 bases between. The CDR3 loop reads CASSRIPLTDTQYF. In nucleotides, the CDR3 is TGCGCCAGCAGTAGGATCCCACTCACAGATACGCAGTATTTT.

The chain is built from TRBV12-3 or TRBV12-4 and TRBJ1-2; tentatively, D is TRBD1 (6 bases). V lost 6 bases and J 7 bases, leaving 15 bases between the germline ends. This CDR3 spans 13 amino acids. DNA of the CDR3: TGTGCCAGCAGCCCAATTCGGGACACTGGCTACACCTTC. Residues: CASSPIRDTGYTF.

This clonotype has at least ten counts. The chain carries TRBV18 and TRBJ2-3; 7 nucleotides agree with TRBD2. Trimming at V came to 3 bases and at J to 4 bases, leaving 1 base not matched to a gene. The CDR3 is 13 amino acids. Germline V lookup: CDR1 KGHSH, CDR2 LQKENI. The chain's CDR3 is CASSPSGADTQYF. In DNA, the CDR3 is TGTGCCAGCTCACCGAGCGGGGCAGATACGCAGTATTTT.

This chain connects TRBV28 to TRBJ2-2, with 7 bases that match TRBD2. Germline V CDR1 and CDR2: MDHEN, SYDVKM. This CDR3 has 15 amino acids. Losses at the gene ends were 5 bases for V and 7 bases for J; bases not matched to a gene: 10. In DNA form, the CDR3 reads TGTGCCAGCAGTCCTAGCGGTACTCCCGGCGGGGAGCTGTTTTTT. It translates to CASSPSGTPGGELFF.

This clonotype was seen only a few times. CDR3 amino acids: CASSSLRSGRADDEQFF. Written as DNA, the CDR3 is TGTGCCAGCAGCTCATTAAGAAGCGGGAGGGCCGATGATGAGCAGTTCTTC. The rearrangement links TRBV7-6 to TRBJ2-1, with 10 bases aligning to TRBD2. The V gene end was trimmed by 4 bases and the J gene end by 8 bases; junction bases not matched to a gene: 14. CDR3 length equals 17 residues. CDR1 SGHVS and CDR2 FNYEAQ come from the germline V gene.

The chain couples TRBV7-2 to TRBJ1-3; D ambiguous. Germline V gives CDR1 SGHTA, CDR2 FQGNSA. V was shortened by 1 base and J by 0 bases, with 7 bases between the two germline ends. The CDR3 sequence is 15 residues long. CDR3 sequence reads: CASSLEVSSGNTIYF. Here the CDR3 DNA reads TGTGCCAGCAGCTTAGAGGTCAGCTCTGGAAACACCATATATTTT.

The J gene is TRBJ2-5, the V gene TRBV28; D is ambiguous. Looked up from germline, CDR1 is MDHEN and CDR2 is SYDVKM. V lost 3 bases and J 5 bases, leaving 16 bases between the germline ends. The CDR3 is made up of 15 amino acids. The CDR3 coding sequence is TGTGCCAGCAGTTTCCTGGAGAAAGGACGGGAGACCCAGTACTTC. This encodes CASSFLEKGRETQYF.

This clonotype was detected only a few times. The chain links TRBV6-1 to TRBJ2-7; 7 bases match TRBD1. Trimming cost V 0 bases and J 1 base; bases outside gene matches: 3. The CDR3 runs 15 residues. Germline lookup yields CDR1 MNHNS and CDR2 SASEGT. CDR3 DNA: TGTGCCAGCAGTGAAGCGGGGACAGCTTCCTACGAGCAGTACTTC. Residues: CASSEAGTASYEQYF.

The rearrangement uses TRBV13 and TRBJ2-7; D is possibly TRBD1 (7 bases). CDR3 length equals 14 residues. Germline V CDR1 and CDR2: PRHDT, FYEKMQ (reference sequence). The CDR3 DNA is TGTGCCAGCAGCCGTGGTCAGGGGGGAATCATAATGGACGTC. Amino acids: CASSRGQGGIIMDV.

In the case of this clonotype: Relative to the germline gene, one junction end is altered; a read error may explain this. DNA of the CDR3: TGTACCAGCAGTCCAAAGACAGGGGGCGCTTCAATAGGCAATCAGCCCCAGCATTTT. Protein sequence: CTSSPKTGGASIGNQPQHF. The chain is built from TRBV6-4 and TRBJ1-5, with 10 bases that match TRBD1. Germline values: CDR1 MRHNA, CDR2 SNTAGT. The length of the CDR3 is 19 residues.

This clonotype showed up just a few times. This chain joins TRBV27 and TRBJ2-5; 11 bases agree with TRBD1. The CDR3 covers 17 residues. Trimming took 4 bases from V and 5 from J; bases not matched to a gene: 12. Looked up from germline, CDR1 is MNHEY and CDR2 is SMNVEV (reference sequence). The CDR3 here is CASSSPDRGRQSETQYF. In nucleotides, the CDR3 is TGTGCCAGCAGTTCCCCGGACAGGGGGCGTCAGTCGGAGACCCAGTACTTC.

CDR3 residues: CASSQGIGQGVIDEQFF. CDR3 sequence (DNA): TGCGCCAGCAGCCAAGGCATCGGACAGGGGGTCATCGATGAGCAGTTCTTC. V is TRBV4-3 and J is TRBJ2-1; 10 positions match TRBD1. Looked up from germline, CDR1 is LGHNA and CDR2 is YSLEER. Trimming at V came to 1 base and at J to 8 bases, leaving 11 bases not matched to a gene. The CDR3 has 17 amino acids.

The chain links TRBV30 to TRBJ1-1; 7 nucleotides agree with TRBD1. Germline V gives CDR1 GTSNPN, CDR2 SVGIG (reference sequence). The trim removed 4 bases at V and 6 bases at J, leaving 5 bases unmatched. CDR3 length equals 12 residues. The CDR3 loop reads CAWTRGGPEAFF. The CDR3, as DNA: TGTGCCTGGACCAGGGGGGGTCCTGAAGCTTTCTTT.

This clonotype was found a few times. The chain employs TRBV9 and TRBJ2-1; TRBD1 matches 7 bases. The junction had 16 bases not matched to a gene; V was cut back by 4 bases and J by 6 bases. Germline V gene data show CDR1 as SGDLS and CDR2 as YYNGEE. The CDR3 totals 17 residues. In nucleotides, the CDR3 is TGTGCCAGCAGCCCGAACCCCGGGACAGTAAGGGCCAATGAGCAGTTCTTC. Its translation: CASSPNPGTVRANEQFF.

A few counts support this clonotype. V and J are TRBV5-1 and TRBJ2-3; 14 nucleotides align to TRBD2. V lost 4 bases and J lost 1; bases outside the gene matches: 8. Germline assignment: CDR1 SGHRS and CDR2 YFSETQ. The CDR3 sequence is 18 residues long. CDR3 in amino acids: CASSKTSGRAWGTDTQYF. The CDR3 coding sequence is TGCGCCAGCAGCAAGACTAGCGGGAGGGCCTGGGGCACAGATACGCAGTATTTT.